Below, one TCR beta chain is given with its context. Produced via immunoSEQ multiplex PCR; TCRdb's table is partial and in-frame only. The sample shows tens of thousands of clones, around 74% of them seen only once. This record comes from a study of radiotherapy plus CTLA-4 blockade in lung cancer. Study as a whole: The study recorded objective responses in about 18% of patients and disease control in 31%.

Germline lookup yields CDR1 SNHLY and CDR2 FYNNEI. The V and J ends lost 4 bases and 3 bases, in that order; junction bases with no gene match: 4. The CDR3 has 14 amino acids. The genes are TRBV2 and TRBJ2-5; 8 positions agree with TRBD2. The input for sequencing was peripheral blood, taken from a patient treated with radiotherapy plus ipilimumab. The clonotype comes from a human donor with non-small cell lung cancer whose response to radiotherapy plus ipilimumab could not be evaluated. The CDR3: CASSVGLAEETQYF. The CDR3 coding sequence is TGTGCCAGCAGTGTCGGACTAGCAGAAGAGACCCAGTACTTC.